One sample yielded the 31 T cell receptor beta chains listed below, sequenced in a study of beta chain features in type 1 diabetes. General study findings and limits: Among all four CD4+ subsets, Type 1 diabetes patients had TCRB CDR3s that were moderately but significantly shorter.

The antigens for these receptors are not known. Every isolated RNA sample was fully reverse transcribed, so sequencing captured expressed TCRB transcripts. Method: immunoSEQ multiplex PCR; TCRdb's copy keeps in-frame clones and lacks some. This table has about 660,000 clones, roughly 13% appearing once. The sequencing sample was made of naive CD4+ T cells from blood. The receptors were gathered from a man between 18 and 29 years old with type 1 diabetes.

This clone has more than one count but fewer than ten. Here the CDR3 reads CASGSNYGYTF. The CDR3 nucleotides are TGTGCCAGCGGAAGTAACTATGGCTACACCTTC. The chain recombines TRBV28 with TRBJ1-2, with D unresolved. V was pared by 8 bases and J by 1 base, with 5 bases between. CDR1 and CDR2 (germline): MDHEN, SYDVKM. The CDR3 is 11 amino acids.

This chain's CDR3 is CASSLEGQVNYNEQFF. CDR3 bases: TGCGCCAGCAGCTTGGAGGGACAGGTAAACTACAATGAGCAGTTCTTC. V and J are TRBV5-1 and TRBJ2-1, with 8 positions matching TRBD1. This CDR3 is 16 amino acids long. Germline assignment: CDR1 SGHRS and CDR2 YFSETQ. V lost 0 bases, J lost 3 bases, and 5 bases stayed unmatched.

The chain has TRBV7-3 and TRBJ2-3; weak D call: TRBD2 (5 bases). Trimming removed 4 bases at V and 0 bases at J, with 8 bases between. CDR1 is SGHTA and CDR2 is FQGTGA in the germline V gene. The CDR3 is made up of 14 amino acids. CDR3 sequence: CASSSGFSTDTQYF. The DNA of the CDR3 is TGTGCCAGCAGCTCGGGGTTTAGCACAGATACGCAGTATTTT.

The chain combines TRBV10-3 with TRBJ2-7; tentatively, D is TRBD1 or TRBD2 (6 bases each). There are 16 residues in the CDR3. CDR1 and CDR2 from the germline V gene are ENHRY and SYGVKD. Trimming stripped 6 bases from V and 4 bases from J, with 22 bases between. CDR3 loop: CAISESRRAGEYEQYF. In DNA form, the CDR3 reads TGTGCCATCAGCGAAAGTAGGAGGGCAGGGGAGTACGAGCAGTACTTC.

This clone was seen a handful of times. The V and J genes are TRBV15 and TRBJ2-7, with 8 positions matching TRBD1. J was trimmed by 4 bases and V by 5 bases; bases with no gene match: 7. The CDR3 covers 14 residues. The germline V gene has CDR1 LNHNV and CDR2 YYDKDF (reference sequence). The CDR3: CATSLRTGRYEQYF. The CDR3 nucleotides are TGTGCCACCAGCCTACGGACAGGGCGTTACGAGCAGTACTTC.

This chain's CDR3 is CASSFRTNTEAFF. DNA for the CDR3: TGTGCCAGCAGCTTCCGTACGAACACTGAAGCTTTCTTT. This rearrangement joins TRBV7-2 to TRBJ1-1; no reliable D call. V lost 3 bases, J lost 1 base, and 6 bases lay in between. This CDR3 contains 13 residues. Germline CDR1 SGHTA, CDR2 FQGNSA.

This clone was observed a few times. The rearrangement uses TRBV30 and TRBJ2-7; 9 positions agree with TRBD1. CDR3 length equals 16 residues. Trimming removed 0 bases from V and 4 bases from J; junction bases left unmatched: 10. Germline-derived CDR1 and CDR2 are GTSNPN and SVGIG (reference sequence). The CDR3: CAWSVPPGQGKYEQYF. CDR3 DNA sequence: TGTGCCTGGAGTGTCCCCCCCGGACAGGGGAAATACGAGCAGTACTTC.

This clone was seen a handful of times. The CDR3 reads CASSFNRDWNTEAFF. DNA of the CDR3: TGTGCCAGCAGCTTCAACAGGGACTGGAACACTGAAGCTTTCTTT. This rearrangement joins TRBV7-9 to TRBJ1-1, with a possible D match to TRBD1 (6 bases). V was pared by 3 bases and J by 1 base, with 12 bases between. CDR3 length: 15 amino acids. Germline values: CDR1 SEHNR, CDR2 FQNEAQ (reference sequence).

This chain uses TRBV5-6 with TRBJ1-2; D is perhaps TRBD1 (5 bases). Trimming shortened V by 4 bases and J by 5 bases, and 12 bases separated the two germline ends. Looked up from germline, CDR1 is SGHDT and CDR2 is YYEEEE. The length of the CDR3 is 13 residues. The CDR3: CASSEDTDYGYTF. In DNA form, the CDR3 reads TGTGCCAGCAGCGAGGACACGGATTATGGCTACACCTTC. Full variable domain (rest looked up from reference TRBV5-6 and TRBJ1-2): DAGVTQSPTHLIKTRGQQVTLRCSPKSGHDTVSWYQQALGQGPQFIFQYYEEEERQRGNFPDRFSGHQFPNYSSELNVNALLLGDSALYLCASSEDTDYGYTFGSGTRLTVV.

The chain uses TRBV7-9 and TRBJ2-1; a weak D match, TRBD2 (6 bases). The ends were cut back, 5 bases at V and 3 bases at J, with 11 bases in the middle. CDR3 length: 14 residues. CDR1 and CDR2 from the germline V gene are SEHNR and FQNEAQ (reference sequence). CDR3 sequence (DNA): TGTGCCAGCAGCCCCCGGACTAACTACAATGAGCAGTTCTTC. Translated: CASSPRTNYNEQFF.

The CDR3 nucleotides are TGTGCCAGCACCTCCCACACCGGGGAGCTGTTTTTT. This codes for CASTSHTGELFF. The genes are TRBV5-4 and TRBJ2-2; D gene unclear. This CDR3 has 12 residues. Trimming cost V 6 bases and J 3 bases, with 6 bases left between them. Germline V lookup: CDR1 SGHNT, CDR2 YYREEE (reference sequence).

This chain links TRBV28 with TRBJ2-5; unclear D gene. The CDR3 extends over 14 amino acids. CDR1 is MDHEN and CDR2 is SYDVKM in the germline V gene. Deletions cut 5 bases from V and 1 base from J, with 11 bases between. CDR3 sequence: CASSPDQFQETQYF. The CDR3 bases are TGTGCCAGCAGTCCCGACCAATTCCAAGAGACCCAGTACTTC.

Regarding this clone: The same CDR3 can be traced to other DNA sequences in this sample. This chain links TRBV30 with TRBJ1-5; D might be TRBD1 (5 bases). V gave up 1 base and J gave up 2 bases, with 9 bases separating them. Per germline, CDR1 GTSNPN and CDR2 SVGIG (reference sequence). This CDR3 has 14 amino acids. The CDR3 region is CAWSGGVGNQPQHF. Written as DNA, the CDR3 is TGTGCCTGGAGTGGGGGGGTAGGCAATCAGCCCCAGCATTTT.

This clone appeared a few times. V and J are TRBV7-8 and TRBJ2-1, with D unclear. The CDR3 contains 13 residues. V was cut by 0 bases and J by 3 bases, with 3 bases left in between. CDR1 is SGHVS and CDR2 is FQNEAQ in the germline V gene. CDR3 in amino acids: CASSLAFYNEQFF. The CDR3, as DNA: TGTGCCAGCAGCTTAGCATTCTACAATGAGCAGTTCTTC.

This clone was observed a handful of times. This chain links TRBV27 with TRBJ2-3, with a tentative D call TRBD2 (5 bases). V was cut by 2 bases and J by 3 bases, with 12 bases left in between. The length of the CDR3 is 15 residues. CDR1 is MNHEY, CDR2 SMNVEV, per germline (reference sequence). The CDR3 region has the DNA TGTGCCAGCAGTTTACTCGGGGATCCGACAGATACGCAGTATTTT. This gives the protein CASSLLGDPTDTQYF.

A remark on this clone: The sample carries other DNA sequences with the same CDR3. The chain links TRBV5-1 to TRBJ1-1; D is ambiguous. Per germline, CDR1 SGHRS and CDR2 YFSETQ. V was shortened by 0 bases and J by 2 bases, with 5 bases between the two germline ends. This CDR3 is 13 amino acids long. CDR3 amino acids: CASSLVSNTEAFF. DNA of the CDR3: TGCGCCAGCAGCTTGGTTAGTAACACTGAAGCTTTCTTT.

This sequence joins TRBV19 and TRBJ2-1, with TRBD2 matching over 9 bases. The junction had 5 bases not matched to a gene; V was cut back by 8 bases and J by 6 bases. Germline V CDR1 and CDR2: LNHDA, SQIVND (reference sequence). CDR3 length: 13 amino acids. The chain's CDR3 is CASCGGVCNEQFF. The CDR3 region has the DNA TGTGCCAGTTGCGGGGGGGTCTGCAATGAGCAGTTCTTC.

The chain is built from TRBV20-1 and TRBJ1-1; D might be TRBD1 (5 bases). V dropped 6 bases and J dropped 6 bases, with 8 bases sitting between them. The CDR3 covers 10 residues. Germline V gives CDR1 DFQATT, CDR2 SNEGSKA (reference sequence). The CDR3 DNA reads as TGCAGTGCCGACAGCGCTGAAGCTTTCTTT. This translates into CSADSAEAFF.

This clone was seen a few times. The chain has TRBV30 and TRBJ2-5; no definite D call. V was cut by 4 bases and J by 5 bases, with 17 bases left in between. This CDR3 has 14 amino acids. CDR1 and CDR2 from the germline V gene are GTSNPN and SVGIG (reference sequence). CDR3 protein: CAWKSLTSEETQYF. In nucleotides, the CDR3 is TGTGCCTGGAAATCCTTGACTTCAGAGGAGACCCAGTACTTC.

This clone was observed a few times. This sample also contains other DNA sequences that code for the same CDR3. CDR3 DNA: TGTGCCTGGAGTCCAAGGAACACTGAAGCTTTCTTT. It codes for CAWSPRNTEAFF. V and J are TRBV30 and TRBJ1-1; D remains unclear. Germline-derived CDR1 and CDR2 are GTSNPN and SVGIG (reference sequence). This CDR3 is 12 amino acids long. V lost 2 bases and J 1 base, leaving 5 bases between the germline ends.

Only a few counts were recorded for this clone. V usage is TRBV5-1 and J usage is TRBJ2-3; 11 positions agree with TRBD2. The CDR3 has 15 residues. V shed 4 bases, J shed 4 bases, and the junction held 5 bases outside the gene matches. Germline lookup yields CDR1 SGHRS and CDR2 YFSETQ. This CDR3 is CASSPLAGGPDTQYF. The DNA for the CDR3 is TGCGCCAGCAGCCCATTAGCGGGAGGGCCAGATACGCAGTATTTT.

This clone was found a few times. The rearrangement joins TRBV29-1 to TRBJ2-1; D assignment may be TRBD1 or TRBD2 (5 bases each). V was pared by 7 bases and J by 2 bases, with 18 bases between. The germline V gene encodes CDR1 SQVTM and CDR2 ANQGSEA. The CDR3 runs 15 residues. The chain's CDR3 is CSARSGTVTYNEQFF. The CDR3 DNA follows: TGCAGCGCCCGATCCGGGACGGTCACCTACAATGAGCAGTTCTTC.

This clone was picked up a small number of times. The chain has TRBV15 and TRBJ2-7; D call uncertain. Germline V gene data show CDR1 as LNHNV and CDR2 as YYDKDF (reference sequence). The CDR3 totals 12 residues. The V and J ends lost 3 bases and 1 base respectively, with 4 bases between them. In DNA form, the CDR3 reads TGTGCCACCAGCAGCCAGTCCTACGAGCAGTACTTC. It is translated as CATSSQSYEQYF.

The chain employs TRBV9 and TRBJ2-3, with TRBD1 identical over 9 bases. The J segment lost 5 bases and the V segment lost 0 bases, leaving 4 bases of the junction unmatched. There are 15 residues in the CDR3. Germline CDR1 is SGDLS and CDR2 is YYNGEE. The DNA of the CDR3 is TGTGCCAGCAGCGTAGCACAGGGGGCGGGAGATACGCAGTATTTT. Protein: CASSVAQGAGDTQYF.

The V and J genes are TRBV7-9 and TRBJ1-4; perhaps TRBD1 as D (6 bases). Germline values: CDR1 SEHNR, CDR2 FQNEAQ (reference sequence). The V end was cut by 7 bases, the J end by 5 bases, with 11 bases between. The CDR3 extends over 13 amino acids. CDR3 in amino acids: CASTRDINEKLFF. For the CDR3, the DNA is TGTGCCAGCACCCGGGACATAAATGAAAAACTGTTTTTT.

This clone was seen only a few times. The chain employs TRBV29-1 and TRBJ2-3; maybe TRBD2 (6 bases). Germline V gene sequence: CDR1 SQVTM, CDR2 ANQGSEA. Trimming pared 4 bases from V and 0 bases from J, leaving 14 bases between. The CDR3 runs 15 residues. The CDR3 protein is CSVGGIAVSTDTQYF. CDR3 DNA sequence: TGCAGCGTTGGAGGGATAGCGGTTAGCACAGATACGCAGTATTTT.

This clone came up a few times. V is TRBV18 and J is TRBJ2-7; maybe TRBD2 (6 bases). The CDR3 runs to 14 residues. Germline lookup yields CDR1 KGHSH and CDR2 LQKENI. V dropped 1 base and J dropped 5 bases, with 12 bases sitting between them. This chain's CDR3 is CASSPRLEVNEQYF. The DNA for the CDR3 is TGTGCCAGCTCACCACGACTAGAAGTTAACGAGCAGTACTTC.

This clone was seen more than once but under ten times. This chain uses TRBV4-2 with TRBJ2-3; TRBD2 aligns across 12 bases. V shed 0 bases, J shed 6 bases, and the junction held 7 bases outside the gene matches. This CDR3 spans 17 amino acids. Germline V gives CDR1 LGHNA, CDR2 YNFKEQ. CDR3: CASSQEVTSGRGDTQYF. In DNA form, the CDR3 reads TGTGCCAGCAGCCAAGAGGTGACTAGCGGGAGAGGCGATACGCAGTATTTT.

This clone showed up just a few times. This chain connects TRBV29-1 to TRBJ1-1; TRBD1 matches at 7 bases. Trimming cost V 7 bases and J 5 bases; bases outside gene matches: 7. Germline loops: CDR1 SQVTM, CDR2 ANQGSEA. The CDR3 sequence is 12 residues long. CDR3 sequence: CSGRTGVTEAFF. Here the CDR3 DNA reads TGCAGCGGTCGGACAGGAGTGACTGAAGCTTTCTTT.

This clone showed up just a few times. The chain uses TRBV4-3 and TRBJ1-2; a weak D match, TRBD1 (5 bases). The CDR3 length is 15 residues. Deletions cut 6 bases from V and 8 bases from J, with 22 bases between. Per germline, CDR1 LGHNA and CDR2 YSLEER. The CDR3 protein is CASRDKDGSASGYTF. In DNA form, the CDR3 reads TGCGCCAGCAGGGACAAGGACGGGTCCGCTTCAGGCTACACCTTC.

This clone occurred once. This chain joins TRBV6-5 and TRBJ2-7, with D hard to call. The germline V and J ends were trimmed by 0 bases and 2 bases, with 8 bases remaining between them. The germline V gene encodes CDR1 MNHEY and CDR2 SVGAGI. CDR3 size: 14 residues. CDR3 bases: TGTGCCAGCAGTTACTCCGGCAGGCCCTACGAGCAGTACTTC. It translates to CASSYSGRPYEQYF.